This T cell receptor (beta chain) was retrieved from a study of molecular identifiers for immune sequencing clone quantification. On the study more broadly: For replicates, RNA isolated from approximately 20,000 or 100,000 naive CD8 cells was divided into five portions, of which four were sequenced. The study, taken as a whole, reports: One cell's worth of spiked Jurkat TCR RNA was reportedly detectable among approximately 990,000 naive cells.

The CDR3 covers 13 residues. Between the trimmed V and J ends, which lost 8 bases and 5 bases, there was a span of 14 bases. Germline lookup yields CDR1 SEHNR and CDR2 FQNEAQ (reference sequence). Note on this clonotype: No antigen is known for it.

A single record per CDR3 protein comes from TCRdb applying MiXCR to the PCR reads. The sample yields some 320,000 distinct CDR3 sequences, around a fifth seen once. The sequence derives from a human donor in good health. Some libraries in this study had Jurkat cell RNA spiked in. The V and J genes are TRBV7-9 and TRBJ2-3; D remains ambiguous. The source material was naive CD8+ T cells from blood, with Jurkat cell RNA spiked in. Subset reported: FACS-sorted CD8+CD4-CCR7+CD45RA+ naive T cells. The CDR3 loop is CASRKTGGDTQYF. The CDR3, as DNA: TGTGCCAGCCGGAAGACGGGCGGAGATACGCAGTATTTT.